The following is a T cell receptor beta chain sequence with its context. Its antigen remains unidentified. A minimum of 5 micrograms of total RNA was extracted per sample. Primed by a sample-barcoded 5' primer and a J-beta primer mix, a second PCR proceeded for about 6 to 11 cycles. Tags on each cDNA molecule came from a template-switch adaptor with 12 random nucleotides. MiXCR, applied by TCRdb to the 5' RACE reads, yields one record per CDR3 protein. The data show 1.5 million to 2 million distinct CDR3 sequences, roughly 27% seen once. The data were taken from a study of blood T cells in healthy people across ages. General study findings and limits: Unknown CMV status may confound age-related changes in expanded clones. A roughly linear fall in TCR beta diversity per million T cells was seen with increasing age.

V was shortened by 5 bases and J by 7 bases, with 9 bases between the two germline ends. Per the germline V gene, CDR1 is SEHNR and CDR2 is FQNEAQ (reference sequence). CDR3 size: 12 residues. The chain has TRBV7-9 and TRBJ2-1; unclear D gene. Sequenced sample: blood. This receptor was obtained from a woman aged 25 to 39 in good health. In nucleotides, the CDR3 is TGTGCCAGCAGCGAGGAGCGAAATGAGCAGTTCTTC. Protein sequence: CASSEERNEQFF.